This T cell receptor (beta chain) was found in a study of T-cell reconstitution after alpha-beta-depleted transplantation in children. V trimming: 2 bases; J trimming: 6 bases; junction bases outside the gene matches: 6. The CDR3 is 15 amino acids. This clonotype was detected ten times or more. Its target is not known. Study-level points and caveats: Alpha-beta T cells present about two months after transplant were reported to originate from several hundred expanded graft clones. The authors attributed T-cell counts and diversity one year after transplant mostly to newly produced T cells.

TCRbeta library preparation incorporated unique molecular identifiers. One entry per CDR3 protein, called by TCRdb with MiXCR from the PCR reads. The table includes around 120,000 distinct CDR3 sequences, 20% to 25% detected once. The V call is TRBV12-3 or TRBV12-4, the J call TRBJ1-1; 10 bases line up with TRBD1. Sequenced here: PBMCs, mostly from graft donor cells, sampled 180 days after TCRalphabeta/CD19-depleted stem cell transplant. The receptor's source is a male patient aged 2 to 10 who had a stem cell transplant for chronic granulomatous disease, so the T cells may come from the graft donor. The CDR3 region is CASSLRQGAESEAFF. The CDR3 DNA reads as TGTGCCAGCAGTTTACGACAGGGGGCGGAATCTGAAGCTTTCTTT.